The rows below give T cell receptor beta chains drawn from one sample of a study of Ad26.COV2.S vaccination and SARS-CoV-2 variants. This table comes from immunoSEQ multiplex PCR, and its TCRdb copy is limited to in-frame clones, with some not included. The data hold roughly 150,000 clones, with more than 80% observed a single time. The sequencing used peripheral blood, collected after recovery from COVID-19. The receptors were sampled from a human donor who had recovered from COVID-19. The CDR3 runs from the conserved cysteine through the conserved F or W. Each record gives: J gene, D gene, V gene, clone size, CDR3 protein, CDR3 DNA. A D gene is named only where the DNA matches it firmly. Expanded clones are given a class, and other clones once, few, many or no size at all.

>TRBJ2-1|TRBD2|TRBV11-2|-
CASSPKAAGGGEQFF
TGTGCCAGCAGCCCAAAAGCGGCGGGAGGAGGGGAGCAGTTCTTC
>TRBJ1-1|-|TRBV5-1|-
CASSLDANTEAFF
TGCGCCAGCAGCTTGGATGCGAACACTGAAGCTTTCTTT
>TRBJ2-7|-|TRBV6-1|few
CASSEGYGEQYF
TGTGCCAGCAGTGAGGGGTATGGCGAGCAGTACTTC
>TRBJ2-5|TRBD1|TRBV18|once
CASSPNTGGQETQYF
TGTGCCAGCTCACCTAATACAGGGGGGCAAGAGACCCAGTACTTC
>TRBJ1-1|-|TRBV14|-
CASSQDHTGRDTEAFF
TGTGCCAGCAGCCAAGACCACACGGGAAGAGATACTGAAGCTTTCTTT
>TRBJ2-5|-|TRBV3-1/TRBV3-2|-
CASSPLEQVETQYF
TGTGCCAGCAGCCCTCTCGAACAGGTTGAGACCCAGTACTTC
>TRBJ2-7|-|TRBV14|few
CASSEQRGWHEQYF
TGTGCCAGCAGCGAACAGAGGGGGTGGCACGAGCAGTACTTC
>TRBJ2-5|-|TRBV30|-
CAWNLGMETQYF
TGTGCCTGGAATTTGGGAATGGAGACCCAGTACTTC
>TRBJ2-7|TRBD2|TRBV5-5|-
CASSTAGRGAYEQYF
TGTGCCAGCAGCACCGCGGGGCGGGGGGCCTACGAGCAGTACTTC
>TRBJ1-5|-|TRBV21-1|-
CASSKGEDQGGGQPQHF
TGTGCCAGCAGCAAAGGGGAAGATCAGGGCGGAGGGCAGCCCCAGCATTTT
>TRBJ2-7|-|TRBV4-1|-
CASSQDPGVYEQYF
TGCGCCAGCAGCCAAGATCCCGGGGTCTACGAGCAGTACTTC
>TRBJ2-2|-|TRBV19|-
CASSIGHHSNTGELFF
TGTGCCAGTAGTATAGGGCATCATTCGAACACCGGGGAGCTGTTTTTT
>TRBJ1-1|-|TRBV5-4|-
CASSRSIQGGTEAFF
TGTGCCAGCAGCCGTTCAATCCAGGGTGGCACTGAAGCTTTCTTT
>TRBJ1-1|-|TRBV7-6|few
CASSLTMGEGNTEAFF
TGTGCCAGCAGCTTAACCATGGGGGAGGGGAACACTGAAGCTTTCTTT
>TRBJ2-7|-|TRBV28|-
CATSRGSYEQYF
TGTGCCACCTCTAGGGGCTCCTACGAGCAGTACTTC
>TRBJ1-1|-|TRBV30|-
CAWSATRTGEAFF
TGTGCCTGGAGTGCTACGCGAACAGGTGAAGCTTTCTTT
>TRBJ1-2|-|TRBV7-9|-
CASSLPRGYTF
TGTGCCAGCAGCCTACCGCGTGGCTACACCTTC
>TRBJ2-7|TRBD1|TRBV6-2/TRBV6-3|-
CASSWTGGGEEQYF
TGTGCCAGCAGTTGGACAGGGGGGGGAGAGGAGCAGTACTTC
>TRBJ2-7|-|TRBV14|-
CASSRYDRELYEQYF
TGTGCCAGCAGCCGTTACGACCGGGAACTCTACGAGCAGTACTTC
>TRBJ2-1|-|TRBV7-2|-
CASSLDLGTYNEQFF
TGTGCCAGCAGCTTAGACTTAGGAACTTACAATGAGCAGTTCTTC
>TRBJ2-7|TRBD1|TRBV18|-
CASSAGQGVNEQYF
TGTGCCAGCTCAGCGGGACAGGGGGTCAACGAGCAGTACTTC
>TRBJ1-6|-|TRBV2|-
CARTGTTGSSPLHF
TGTGCCAGGACCGGGACAACGGGGAGTTCACCCCTCCACTTT
>TRBJ1-1|TRBD1|TRBV30|-
CACKRDRPNTEAFF
TGTGCCTGCAAAAGGGACAGGCCGAACACTGAAGCTTTCTTT
>TRBJ1-2|TRBD1|TRBV11-2|-
CASSLDVRGPEYTF
TGTGCCAGCAGCTTAGACGTCAGGGGGCCGGAATACACCTTC
>TRBJ2-7|TRBD1|TRBV28|-
CASRITGDDRYEQYF
TGTGCCAGCAGAATTACAGGGGATGATAGGTACGAGCAGTACTTC
>TRBJ1-2|-|TRBV11-2|-
CAIANKTRFRYGYTF
TGTGCCATAGCGAATAAAACCAGGTTTCGCTATGGCTACACCTTC
>TRBJ2-2|-|TRBV19|-
CASSNARNTGELFF
TGTGCCAGTAGTAACGCCAGGAACACCGGGGAGCTGTTTTTT
>TRBJ1-5|-|TRBV2|-
CASSVDGGRQPQHF
TGTGCCAGCAGTGTCGACGGGGGTAGACAGCCCCAGCATTTT
>TRBJ1-1|-|TRBV18|few
CASSPPQGSNTEAFF
TGTGCCAGCTCACCTCCACAGGGATCGAACACTGAAGCTTTCTTT
>TRBJ2-5|-|TRBV5-6|-
CASSLERRVEETQYF
TGTGCCAGCAGCTTGGAACGCAGGGTCGAAGAGACCCAGTACTTC
>TRBJ2-2|-|TRBV7-9|-
CASSRGLEAGELFF
TGTGCCAGCAGTCGTGGGCTTGAGGCCGGGGAGCTGTTTTTT
>TRBJ1-5|-|TRBV28|-
CASSLKAGHQPQHF
TGTGCCAGCAGTTTAAAGGCAGGGCATCAGCCCCAGCATTTT
>TRBJ2-1|-|TRBV4-3|once
CASSQGKGIASNEQFF
TGCGCCAGCAGCCAAGGGAAAGGGATTGCTAGCAATGAGCAGTTCTTC
>TRBJ2-7|TRBD1|TRBV18|-
CASATGLENEQYF
TGTGCCAGCGCGACAGGGCTGGAGAACGAGCAGTACTTC
>TRBJ1-1|-|TRBV30|once
CAWSPPGGMAEAFF
TGTGCCTGGAGTCCCCCCGGGGGGATGGCTGAAGCTTTCTTT
>TRBJ1-2|-|TRBV18|few
CASSPVSAYGYTF
TGTGCCAGCTCACCGGTATCCGCCTATGGCTACACCTTC
>TRBJ2-7|TRBD1|TRBV7-9|once
CASSPKARDRGSTYEQYF
TGTGCCAGCAGCCCAAAGGCGAGAGACAGGGGGAGCACCTACGAGCAGTACTTC
>TRBJ2-7|-|TRBV28|-
CASSYNDWDYEQYF
TGTGCCAGCAGTTACAACGATTGGGACTACGAGCAGTACTTC
>TRBJ1-5|-|TRBV28|-
CASSLSGRDTNQPQHF
TGTGCCAGCAGTTTATCGGGAAGGGACACAAATCAGCCCCAGCATTTT
>TRBJ1-4|-|TRBV5-5|-
CASSLLSATNEKLFF
TGTGCCAGCAGCTTGTTATCAGCAACTAATGAAAAACTGTTTTTT
>TRBJ2-6|-|TRBV7-9|-
CASSPPTGWEAGANVLTF
TGTGCCAGCAGCCCACCGACAGGGTGGGAGGCAGGGGCCAACGTCCTGACTTTC
>TRBJ2-2|-|TRBV6-2/TRBV6-3|-
CASSYSTGELFF
TGTGCCAGCAGTTACTCGACCGGGGAGCTGTTTTTT
>TRBJ1-3|-|TRBV7-2|-
CASSFGDGNTIYF
TGTGCCAGCAGCTTTGGTGACGGAAACACCATATATTTT
>TRBJ2-3|-|TRBV7-2|few
CASNTRGAQYF
TGTGCCAGCAACACAAGGGGGGCGCAGTATTTT